The text below deals with one T cell receptor beta chain. Its antigen remains unidentified. This entry is derived from a study of OX40 agonist ivuxolimab in advanced cancers. Study details: Ivuxolimab was delivered to patients intravenously every 2 weeks at doses spanning 0.01 to 10 mg/kg. Anti-PD-1, anti-PD-L1 or anti-CTLA-4 therapy given earlier was allowed, and approximately 40% had some. General observations from the study: Clones of CD4+ and CD8+ blood T cells grew by week 6 at doses of 0.1 to 3.0 mg/kg. Low normalized clonal expansion also occurred in some nonresponding patients.

Here immunoSEQ multiplex PCR was the method, and the copy in TCRdb shows in-frame clones only, minus some. The table lists tens of thousands of clones, over 90% of them singletons. This TCR was recovered from an adult with an advanced solid tumor such as melanoma, head and neck, liver or kidney cancer. This sample comprised CD4+ or CD8+ T cells sorted from blood, obtained in a trial of the OX40 agonist ivuxolimab.

The CDR3, as DNA: TGCGCCAGCAGCCCTCAAGTTCGGGCCGGGGAGCTGTTTTTT. As protein: CASSPQVRAGELFF. V gene TRBV5-1 combines with J gene TRBJ2-2; D ambiguous. This CDR3 comprises 14 residues. Germline lookup yields CDR1 SGHRS and CDR2 YFSETQ. Trimming took off 4 bases at V and 6 bases at J, with 13 bases between the two ends. Full variable domain (remainder filled in from reference TRBV5-1 and TRBJ2-2): KAGVTQTPRYLIKTRGQQVTLSCSPISGHRSVSWYQQTPGQGLQFLFEYFSETQRNKGNFPGRFSGRQFSNSRSEMNVSTLELGDSALYLCASSPQVRAGELFFGEGSRLTVL.